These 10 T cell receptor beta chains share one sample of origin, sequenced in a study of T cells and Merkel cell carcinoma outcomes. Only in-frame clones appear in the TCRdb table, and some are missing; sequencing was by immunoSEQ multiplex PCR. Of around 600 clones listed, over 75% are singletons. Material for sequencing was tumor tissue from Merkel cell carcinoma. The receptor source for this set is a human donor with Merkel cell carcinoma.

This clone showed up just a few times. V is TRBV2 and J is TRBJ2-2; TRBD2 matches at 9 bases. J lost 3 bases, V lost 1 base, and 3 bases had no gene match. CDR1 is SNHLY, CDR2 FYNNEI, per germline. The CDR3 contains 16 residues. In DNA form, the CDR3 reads TGTGCCAGCAGTGAAGGGCTAGCGGGGTACACCGGGGAGCTGTTTTTT. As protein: CASSEGLAGYTGELFF.

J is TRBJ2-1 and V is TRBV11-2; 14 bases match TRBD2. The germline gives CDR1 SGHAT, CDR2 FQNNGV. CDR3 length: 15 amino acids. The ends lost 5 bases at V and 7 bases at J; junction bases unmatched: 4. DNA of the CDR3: TGTGCCAGCAGCCCGGGACTAGCGGGAGAGAATGAGCAGTTCTTC. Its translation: CASSPGLAGENEQFF. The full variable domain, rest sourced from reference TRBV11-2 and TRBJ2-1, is EAGVAQSPRYKIIEKRQSVAFWCNPISGHATLYWYQQILGQGPKLLIQFQNNGVVDDSQLPKDRFSAERLKGVDSTLKIQPAKLEDSAVYLCASSPGLAGENEQFFGPGTRLTVL.

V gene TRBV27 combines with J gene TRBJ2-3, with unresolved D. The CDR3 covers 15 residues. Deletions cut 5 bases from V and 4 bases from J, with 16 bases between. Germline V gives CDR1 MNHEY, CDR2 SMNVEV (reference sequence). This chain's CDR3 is CASSQPDRWADTQYF. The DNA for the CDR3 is TGTGCCAGCAGTCAGCCGGATCGGTGGGCAGATACGCAGTATTTT.

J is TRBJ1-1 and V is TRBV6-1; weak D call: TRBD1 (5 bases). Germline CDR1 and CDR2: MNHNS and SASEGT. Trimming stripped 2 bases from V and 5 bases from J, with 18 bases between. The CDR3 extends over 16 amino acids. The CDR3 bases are TGTGCCAGCAGTGAAATCATCGGGACGGGGAATACTGAAGCTTTCTTT. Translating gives CASSEIIGTGNTEAFF.

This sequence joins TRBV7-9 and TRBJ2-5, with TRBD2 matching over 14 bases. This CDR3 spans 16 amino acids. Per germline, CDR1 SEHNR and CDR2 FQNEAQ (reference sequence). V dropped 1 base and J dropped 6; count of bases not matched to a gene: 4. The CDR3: CASSLEGLAGGQTQYF. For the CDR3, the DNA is TGTGCCAGCAGCTTAGAAGGACTAGCGGGGGGTCAGACCCAGTACTTC.

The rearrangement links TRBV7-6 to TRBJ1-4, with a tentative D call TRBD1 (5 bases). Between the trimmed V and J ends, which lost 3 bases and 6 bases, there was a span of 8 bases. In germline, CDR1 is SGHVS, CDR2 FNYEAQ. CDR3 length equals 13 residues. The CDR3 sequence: CASSLQGDEKLFF. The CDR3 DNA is TGTGCCAGCAGCTTGCAGGGAGATGAAAAACTGTTTTTT.

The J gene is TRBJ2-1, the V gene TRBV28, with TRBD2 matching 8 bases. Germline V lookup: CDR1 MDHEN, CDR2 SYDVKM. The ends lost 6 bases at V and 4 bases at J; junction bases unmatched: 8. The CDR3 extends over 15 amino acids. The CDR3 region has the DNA TGTGCCAGCAGCCTCGGGGTAGCGGGGTACAATGAGCAGTTCTTC. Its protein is CASSLGVAGYNEQFF.

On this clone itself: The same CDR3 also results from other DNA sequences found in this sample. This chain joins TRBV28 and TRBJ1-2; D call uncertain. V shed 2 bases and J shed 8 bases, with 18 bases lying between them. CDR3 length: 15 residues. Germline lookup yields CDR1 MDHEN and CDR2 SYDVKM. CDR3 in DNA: TGTGCCAGCAGTTTAACTGGAAGGGTGTTGCTCGGCTACACCTTC. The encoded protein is CASSLTGRVLLGYTF.

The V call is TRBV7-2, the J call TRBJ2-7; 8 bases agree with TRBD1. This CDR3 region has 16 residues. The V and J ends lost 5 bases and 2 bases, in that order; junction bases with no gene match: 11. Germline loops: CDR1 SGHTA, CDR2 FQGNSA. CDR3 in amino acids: CASSPLGDRKAYEQYF. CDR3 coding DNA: TGTGCCAGCAGCCCCCTCGGGGACAGGAAGGCCTACGAGCAGTACTTC.

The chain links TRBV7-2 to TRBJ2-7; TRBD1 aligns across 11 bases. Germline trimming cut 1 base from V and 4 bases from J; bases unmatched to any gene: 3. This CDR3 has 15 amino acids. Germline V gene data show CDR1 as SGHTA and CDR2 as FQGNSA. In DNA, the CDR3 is TGTGCCAGCAGCTTAGGGACAGGGGGCTGGTACGAGCAGTACTTC. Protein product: CASSLGTGGWYEQYF. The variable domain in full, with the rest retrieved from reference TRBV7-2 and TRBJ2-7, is GAGVSQSPSNKVTEKGKDVELRCDPISGHTALYWYRQSLGQGLEFLIYFQGNSAPDKSGLPSDRFSAERTGGSVSTLTIQRTQQEDSAVYLCASSLGTGGWYEQYFGPGTRLTVT.